The clone carrying this T cell receptor (beta chain) was seen more than once but under ten times. Its target is not known. This specimen comes from a study of T cells in Graves' hyperthyroidism and ophthalmopathy. Overall study findings and caveats: Peripheral blood also featured most of the thyroid clonotypes expanded above 0.001. Ophthalmopathy prediction by the model preceded onset by a median roughly 6 months.

The CDR3 regions of TCR beta were amplified from RNA transcripts. The HTBI primer set served for first-round RT-PCR of the TCR CDR3. One entry per CDR3 protein, called by TCRdb with MiXCR from the multiplex PCR reads. The sample contains approximately 520,000 distinct CDR3 sequences, 24% of which appear only once. The source of the PBMCs was 8.5 to 10 ml of fresh peripheral blood. The TCR originated in a young woman with Graves' ophthalmopathy. The specimen was blood.

CDR3: CASRNPRGELNTEAFF. The DNA of the CDR3 is TGTGCCAGTAGAAATCCCCGTGGGGAGCTGAACACTGAAGCTTTCTTT. The rearrangement links TRBV19 to TRBJ1-1; no definite D call. The V and J ends lost 6 bases and 0 bases respectively, with 17 bases between them. CDR1 is LNHDA, CDR2 SQIVND, per germline (reference sequence). The CDR3 spans 16 residues.